These T cell receptor beta chains were read from a single sample in a study of cytomegalovirus exposure and HLA in healthy donors. Profiling relied on immunoSEQ multiplex PCR, and the TCRdb table lists in-frame clones only, not all of them. This repertoire includes approximately 190,000 clones. The specimen was PBMCs. Every receptor here comes from a boy aged 5 to 17 in good health and CMV-seronegative. The CDR3 runs from the conserved cysteine through the conserved F or W. A D gene is named only where the DNA matches it firmly.

d_gene: .
j_gene: TRBJ1-1
v_gene: TRBV11-2
CDR3aa: CASSLRLAGRNTEAFF
CDR3nt: TGTGCCAGCAGCTTACGGTTGGCGGGGCGGAACACTGAAGCTTTCTTT

d_gene: .
j_gene: TRBJ2-7
v_gene: TRBV11-2
CDR3aa: CASSLLQGRVGTYEQYF
CDR3nt: TGTGCCAGCAGCTTACTACAGGGCAGGGTTGGAACCTACGAGCAGTACTTC

d_gene: .
j_gene: TRBJ1-1
v_gene: TRBV7-8
CDR3aa: CASSLVGLGATNTEAFF
CDR3nt: TGTGCCAGCAGCTTAGTAGGTCTTGGGGCTACGAACACTGAAGCTTTCTTT

d_gene: .
j_gene: TRBJ2-3
v_gene: TRBV11-3
CDR3aa: CASSSSDTQYF
CDR3nt: TGTGCCAGCAGCTCGTCAGATACGCAGTATTTT

d_gene: .
j_gene: TRBJ2-7
v_gene: TRBV11-2
CDR3aa: CASSPRTALEQYF
CDR3nt: TGTGCCAGCAGCCCCCGGACAGCGCTCGAGCAGTACTTC

d_gene: .
j_gene: TRBJ1-5
v_gene: TRBV30
CDR3aa: CAWSVGAWANQPQHF
CDR3nt: TGTGCCTGGTCGGTGGGGGCCTGGGCCAATCAGCCCCAGCATTTT

d_gene: .
j_gene: TRBJ2-5
v_gene: TRBV18
CDR3aa: CASSPTGLRETQYF
CDR3nt: TGTGCCAGCTCACCAACCGGACTAAGGGAGACCCAGTACTTC

d_gene: TRBD1
j_gene: TRBJ1-1
v_gene: TRBV5-1
CDR3aa: CASSIQGWGTEAFF
CDR3nt: TGCGCCAGCAGCATACAGGGGTGGGGGACTGAAGCTTTCTTT

d_gene: .
j_gene: TRBJ2-7
v_gene: TRBV6-6
CDR3aa: CASTYWDIPYEQYF
CDR3nt: TGTGCCAGCACTTACTGGGACATACCCTACGAGCAGTACTTC

d_gene: .
j_gene: TRBJ2-5
v_gene: TRBV5-1
CDR3aa: CASSWTPGQETQYF
CDR3nt: TGCGCCAGCAGCTGGACCCCAGGGCAAGAGACCCAGTACTTC

d_gene: .
j_gene: TRBJ2-7
v_gene: TRBV28
CDR3aa: CASSLVYEQYF
CDR3nt: TGTGCCAGCAGCCTCGTTTACGAGCAGTACTTC

d_gene: TRBD2
j_gene: TRBJ2-5
v_gene: TRBV4-1
CDR3aa: CASSQVGLAGGRETQYF
CDR3nt: TGCGCCAGCAGCCAAGTGGGACTAGCGGGGGGGAGAGAGACCCAGTACTTC

d_gene: TRBD2
j_gene: TRBJ2-3
v_gene: TRBV28
CDR3aa: CASSSLAGGVDTQYF
CDR3nt: TGTGCCAGCAGTTCCTTAGCGGGGGGGGTTGATACGCAGTATTTT